This note documents a single T cell receptor beta chain sequence. Its target is unknown. Germline CDR1 and CDR2: MNHNY and SVGAGI (reference sequence). The length of the CDR3 is 16 residues. V was clipped by 3 bases and J by 7 bases; unmatched bases: 8. This sample was taken from a study of radiotherapy plus CTLA-4 blockade in lung cancer. Study-wide findings and caveats: Following radiotherapy plus ipilimumab, tumor-derived TCR clones expanded in the blood.

Method: immunoSEQ multiplex PCR; TCRdb's copy keeps in-frame clones and lacks some. The repertoire includes 90,000 or so clones, about four fifths of them detected once, and roughly 0.85% sits in the top ten. The source is a human donor with non-small cell lung cancer who had stable disease on radiotherapy plus ipilimumab. V is TRBV6-6 and J is TRBJ2-1; the match to TRBD2 covers 11 bases. Sequencing used peripheral blood, obtained from a patient treated with radiotherapy plus ipilimumab. Here the CDR3 reads CASSYGSSGRRNEQFF. The CDR3 DNA reads as TGTGCCAGCAGTTATGGGTCTAGCGGGAGGAGGAATGAGCAGTTCTTC.